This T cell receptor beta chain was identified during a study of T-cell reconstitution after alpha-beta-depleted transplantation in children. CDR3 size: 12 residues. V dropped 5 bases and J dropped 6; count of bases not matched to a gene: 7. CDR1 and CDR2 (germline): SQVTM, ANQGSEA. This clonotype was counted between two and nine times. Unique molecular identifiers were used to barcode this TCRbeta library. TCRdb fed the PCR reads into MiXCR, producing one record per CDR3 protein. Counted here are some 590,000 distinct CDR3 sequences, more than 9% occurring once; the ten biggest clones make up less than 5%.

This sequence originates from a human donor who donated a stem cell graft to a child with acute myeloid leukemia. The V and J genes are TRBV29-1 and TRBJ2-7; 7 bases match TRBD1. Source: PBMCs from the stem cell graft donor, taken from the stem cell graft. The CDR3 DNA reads TGCAGCGTTAAGGGACAGCCCGGCGAGCAGTACTTC. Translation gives CSVKGQPGEQYF.